This T cell receptor beta chain stems from a study of blood T cell repertoires in COVID-19. Study details: Material from acute and convalescent COVID-19 was sourced from the United States, Italy and Spain. T cells, B-cell-depleted T cells, or PBMCs supplied cDNA or gDNA.

This clone has only a few counts. In the source study's methods: Amplification from reference gene primers served as the basis for estimated nucleated cell counts. The table came from immunoSEQ multiplex PCR; TCRdb's copy has only in-frame clones and leaves some out. Clone size and the V and J calls come from that table; the DNA yielded D and trimming. The table includes under 80,000 clones, over 70% detected once. This CDR3 has 18 amino acids. V was shortened by 1 base and J by 8 bases, with 23 bases between the two germline ends. CDR1 is LNHNV, CDR2 YYDKDF, per germline (reference sequence). V gene TRBV15 combines with J gene TRBJ1-4, with D uncertain. The sequence was obtained from a man aged 50-59 years with acute or convalescent COVID-19. Sequences were obtained from peripheral blood. CDR3 loop: CATSRAQGTKREREKLFF. The CDR3 DNA reads as TGTGCCACCAGCAGAGCTCAAGGCACCAAACGAGAGAGGGAAAAACTGTTTTTT.